The present TCR beta chain was sequenced within a study of cytomegalovirus exposure and HLA in healthy donors listed by TCRdb under 2017. Study-level background: In an earlier analysis of about 560 of the donors, roughly 300 Gb of sequence data and 90 million to 120 million unique TCR beta sequences from about 190 million T cells were reported. Approximately 300 gigabases of sequencing data and around 88 million unique TCR sequences made up an early release that covered under 750 HLA-typed donors. Of the roughly 410 genotyped donors, over 80% were placed in the genetic ancestry cluster associated with self-reported Caucasian donors. The study aimed to test whether signatures of past pathogen exposure could be identified by cataloging public T cell receptors. Using immunosequencing, the study profiled T cell repertoires from about 620 subjects and related those repertoires to cytomegalovirus serostatus. In addition to the first cohort of roughly 670 subjects, a separate validation cohort of 130 or so different subjects was used. High-throughput TCR immunosequencing, statistical association of individual TCRs with disease status, and machine learning were combined to predict cytomegalovirus infection status. In a later analysis, previously published TCR beta repertoires from fewer than 750 donors were re-analyzed and high-resolution HLA genotyping was added so that TCR occurrence patterns could be studied. Rather than using new phenotypic data, the later analysis identified candidate immune exposures from TCR beta sequences and from how often those sequences occurred across donors. In an earlier analysis of 550 to 700 of the donors, high-throughput TCR beta sequencing was used to judge whether each TCR beta V gene segment behaved as functional or pseudogenic. Donor age, sex, ethnicity and CMV serostatus were compiled together with the repertoire data. Genome-wide SNP genotypes for about three fifths of the roughly 670 donors were used in a later genetic analysis, which treated that subset as a discovery cohort. Every repertoire in the discovery cohort had been generated on one and the same sequencing platform. HLA typing included class I and class II loci at four-digit resolution. Typing coverage varied by locus: roughly 620-640 donors for A, B, C, DRB1 and DQB1; approximately 500 for DQA1; approximately 610 for DPA1; more than 450 for DPB1. Five DR-DQ haplotypes were handled as single units for association and clustering, since linkage in the cohort was strong. Among several hundred genotyped donors of the cohort, an average of around 240,000 unique TCR beta nucleotide sequences was sequenced per donor, of which roughly 17% were non-productive. Overall results and qualifications from the work: Because counts were too low, roughly 18 rarely observed V segments, including chromosome 9 orphons, were left out of the earlier analysis of roughly 600 of the donors. A cluster of highly shared sequence variants was judged likely to represent a technical artifact of the sequencing pipeline. The presence/absence analyses assumed that sequencing depth was roughly uniform across donors, and that assumption may not be true. In a later analysis, the rate of TCR association differed among HLA loci, with DRB1 alleles having the most associated TCRs and HLA-C alleles having the fewest. Cytomegalovirus status was reported to be diagnosed by the classifier with high specificity and sensitivity in both the original and validation cohorts. Because the 87-base-pair reads could not distinguish some IMGT-functional V segments, including TRBV6-2 and TRBV6-3, those segments were excluded. Compared with equally common non-associated chains, HLA-associated TCR beta chains in a later analysis were more clonally expanded and had lower generation probabilities. For the cohort, immune exposure information was limited to CMV serostatus. When HLA alleles, especially DR and DQ, strongly co-occurred, TCR associations were difficult to assign to individual alleles. An association between a missense DCLRE1C variant and V-gene and J-gene trimming of TCR beta chains was found in a later genetic analysis and replicated in an independent cohort. According to a later analysis, most CMV-associated TCR beta chains appeared to be HLA-restricted, and the HLA associations seemed to be driven largely by CMV exposure. Several of the top co-occurrence clusters appeared to be linked to parvovirus B19, influenza, CMV and Epstein-Barr virus, according to a later analysis. In an earlier analysis of 587 of the donors, most TCR beta V segments were observed in productive rearrangements about 90% or about 30% of the time, broadly matching IMGT annotations. Compared with the approximately 670-donor mean, donors in an Asian-associated ancestry cluster had fewer N-insertions in productive TCRs, according to a later genetic analysis. The authors suggested that the approach could potentially be generalized to other disease states and immunological phenotypes. Correlated functional status among segregating V segments might reflect linkage disequilibrium, but an unknown experimental factor could not be ruled out. Most TCR sequences were observed very rarely across donors, whereas some public TCRs were present in many individuals. A further reported finding was that TCR beta sequences accurately predicted the HLA-A and HLA-B alleles for most subjects in the first cohort. At a false discovery rate of 0.05, a later analysis linked about 17,000 TCR beta sequences to specific HLA alleles. In this cohort, only TCR beta chains were sequenced, and detectable features were limited by the absence of alpha or paired-chain data. In the study, some 160 TCR beta chains were listed as associated with cytomegalovirus. A few of the identified cytomegalovirus-associated TCR beta chains were confirmed in vitro to be specific for cytomegalovirus antigens. Because some donors lacked HLA typing at each locus, the association tests relied only on the typed subset.

Libraries were prepared through the immunoSEQ multiplex PCR assay. The multiplex PCR relied on a mix of 60 forward primers for TCR Vbeta segments and 13 reverse primers for TCR Jbeta segments. A multiplex PCR assay on genomic DNA amplified the CDR3 region of rearranged TCR beta genes. The amplified TCR beta libraries were sequenced on the Illumina HiSeq System as 87-base-pair reads. The original methods were these. In a later analysis, around 80 million unique TCR beta chains were counted across the roughly 670 repertoires, and approximately 11 million of these chains were shared by at least two donors. To remove PCR and sequencing errors, raw reads were error-corrected and collapsed into unique sequences using a nearest-neighbor algorithm that merged closely related sequences. CDR3 sequences were aligned to IMGT reference sequences to assign V, D and J gene segments. Each retained sequence needed at least a six-nucleotide match to both a V gene segment and a J gene segment. A rearrangement was called productive if the CDR3 had no stop codons and remained in frame with V and J, and every other rearrangement was called non-productive. CDR3 was defined according to IMGT convention as the region running from the second conserved V-encoded cysteine to the conserved J-encoded phenylalanine. Sequences without an unambiguous match to a single V gene segment were excluded from the earlier analysis of 450 to 750 of the donors. In an earlier analysis of 500 to 750 of the donors, V segments were called functional above 56.7% productive rearrangements and were called segregating when the between-donor standard deviation exceeded 5%. To diagnose cytomegalovirus status from the catalog of TCR beta chain sequences, a statistical classification framework was built. V and J gene assignment, in a later analysis, came from comparing TCR nucleotide sequences with IMGT/GENE-DB human TR gene sequences. In a later analysis, CDR3 sequences and most-parsimonious VDJ recombination scenarios were assigned using the TCRdist pipeline. A later analysis defined each TCR beta chain by its CDR3 amino acid sequence plus V-gene family, and excluded reads lacking a unique V-gene family. A later analysis removed over 500 highly shared, low-generation-probability nucleotide sequences to deal with suspected cross-contamination and a sequencing artifact. For each public chain, a later analysis derived a clonal expansion index from normalized ranks of inferred template counts within each repertoire. In a later analysis, generation probabilities were computed with a VDJ recombination model fitted to out-of-frame rearrangements, and the resulting probabilities were checked against IGoR. A later analysis scored TCR-TCR, TCR-HLA and TCR-CMV co-occurrence with hypergeometric tests, applying a repertoire-size bias correction to TCR pairs. False discovery rates were estimated in a later analysis by permuting HLA or CMV assignments 20 times. In a later analysis, co-occurring TCRs were grouped using DBSCAN, with TCRdist sequence similarity added in when clustering inside HLA-allele-positive subsets. Repertoires with fewer than 30,000 or more than 120,000 public chains, plus five repertoires with anomalous nucleotide sharing, were excluded from co-occurrence clustering. Sourced from immuneACCESS, this table was stored by TCRdb with only in-frame sequences that have V and J called. A share of the clones is absent; for the studies checked, an unresolved V gene accounts for under half, and the remainder has no known explanation. The DNA gave D and trimming, while V, J and clone size come from that table. Here the sample has about 78,000 clones; over 60% occur a single time. Around 10% of the sample lies in the top ten.

With regard to this clone: The antigen it recognizes is unknown. Within one base of it there is no much larger clone, and no base qualities were kept.

In total, more than 500 healthy bone marrow donors made up the cohort. Cohort members were all nominally healthy when sampled, although unrecorded immune exposures were likely present. The donor was CMV seropositive and was included in the group of 250 to 300 seropositive cohort members. A peripheral blood sample was collected from each donor, and TCR beta sequencing was performed on peripheral blood mononuclear cells. Genomic DNA was extracted from the blood cell samples with the Qiagen DNeasy Blood Extraction Kit. The germline V gene encodes CDR1 MNHNS and CDR2 SASEGT. The CDR3 numbers 13 residues from cysteine through phenylalanine. The only DNA kept is the CDR3, 39 bases in frame from the first base. V is reduced by 2 bases and J by 0 bases, leaving a spacing of 4 bases between them.

Sample: PBMCs. The TCR sequence derives from a woman aged 40 to 49 in good health and CMV-seropositive. This receptor chain uses TRBV6-1 and TRBJ2-5, with the D segment identity uncertain. The DNA sequence follows: TGTGCCAGCAGTGAACTGTACCAAGAGACCCAGTACTTC. It is translated as CASSELYQETQYF.